Following are 13 T cell receptor beta chains from one sample sequenced in a study of T cells after yellow fever vaccination. TCRdb itself ran the 5' RACE reads through MiXCR, one entry per CDR3 protein. The data contain about 320,000 distinct CDR3 sequences, approximately 4.3% of them singletons. This material consisted of PBMCs, taken 15 days after the yellow fever booster vaccination. The source is a man younger than 35 who received the YFV17D yellow fever vaccine.

This clonotype was counted a few times. The V call is TRBV5-5, the J call TRBJ2-1; D not resolved. V was shortened by 0 bases and J by 9 bases, with 1 base between the two germline ends. CDR3 length: 10 residues. CDR1 is SGHKS and CDR2 is YYEKEE in the germline V gene (reference sequence). Here the CDR3 reads CASSLAEQFF. CDR3 bases: TGTGCCAGCAGCTTGGCTGAGCAGTTCTTC. The full variable domain, in which reference TRBV5-5 and TRBJ2-1 provide the parts outside the CDR3, is DAGVTQSPTHLIKTRGQQVTLRCSPISGHKSVSWYQQVLGQGPQFIFQYYEKEERGRGNFPDRFSARQFPNYSSELNVNALLLGDSALYLCASSLAEQFFGPGTRLTVL.

The chain is built from TRBV6-2 or TRBV6-3 and TRBJ2-7; the D gene could be TRBD1 or TRBD2 (5 bases each). The CDR3 spans 14 residues. Germline V CDR1 and CDR2: MNHEY, SVGEGT. Trimming took 2 bases from V and 0 from J, leaving 8 bases between them. The CDR3 region is CASSYLGTSYEQYV. The CDR3 bases are TGTGCCAGCAGTTACCTAGGGACCTCCTACGAGCAGTACGTC.

This chain uses TRBV6-2 or TRBV6-3 with TRBJ2-7, with 7 bases identical to TRBD1. V dropped 9 bases and J dropped 0; count of bases not matched to a gene: 11. In germline, CDR1 is MNHEY, CDR2 SVGEGT. This CDR3 is 15 amino acids long. The CDR3 DNA follows: TGTGCCAGTCAATCCGGGACAGCGAGCTCCTACGAGCAGTACTTC. It translates to CASQSGTASSYEQYF.

This clonotype appeared many times. The chain joins TRBV5-1 to TRBJ1-3; D is unclear. V shed 4 bases and J shed 1 base, with 9 bases lying between them. Per germline, CDR1 SGHRS and CDR2 YFSETQ. The CDR3 is 14 amino acids. The CDR3 is CASSPYSSGNTIYF. CDR3 DNA: TGCGCCAGCAGCCCGTATTCGTCTGGAAACACCATATATTTT.

This clonotype was recorded at least ten times. The chain employs TRBV27 and TRBJ2-5, with 9 bases identical to TRBD1. Germline trimming cut 8 bases from V and 5 bases from J; bases unmatched to any gene: 6. Germline V CDR1 and CDR2: MNHEY, SMNVEV (reference sequence). The CDR3 length is 13 residues. CDR3 nucleotide sequence: TGTGCCAGCCAACAGGGGGCGAGTGAGACCCAGTACTTC. The encoded protein is CASQQGASETQYF.

This clonotype occurred a few times. The genes are TRBV7-9 and TRBJ1-1; no reliable D call. CDR1 and CDR2 from the germline V gene are SEHNR and FQNEAQ (reference sequence). The CDR3 has 13 amino acids. Between the trimmed V and J ends, which lost 5 bases and 3 bases, there was a span of 10 bases. The CDR3 sequence: CASSPYYDTEAFF. CDR3 nucleotide sequence: TGTGCCAGCAGCCCCTATTATGACACTGAAGCTTTCTTT. The variable domain in full, with the rest retrieved from reference TRBV7-9 and TRBJ1-1, is DTGVSQNPRHKITKRGQNVTFRCDPISEHNRLYWYRQTLGQGPEFLTYFQNEAQLEKSRLLSDRFSAERPKGSFSTLEIQRTEQGDSAMYLCASSPYYDTEAFFGQGTRLTVV.

The chain combines TRBV6-2 or TRBV6-3 with TRBJ2-1, with D perhaps TRBD1 (5 bases). This CDR3 comprises 16 residues. Germline lookup yields CDR1 MNHEY and CDR2 SVGEGT. Deletions cut 0 bases from V and 7 bases from J, with 16 bases between. The DNA of the CDR3 is TGTGCCAGCAGTTACTCGTGGCAGGGCTCCCCAAATGAGCAGTTCTTC. This codes for CASSYSWQGSPNEQFF.

V is TRBV7-9 and J is TRBJ2-5; tentative D call: TRBD1 (7 bases). The ends were cut back, 4 bases at V and 10 bases at J, with 19 bases in the middle. Germline V lookup: CDR1 SEHNR, CDR2 FQNEAQ (reference sequence). The CDR3 spans 14 residues. CDR3 sequence: CASSSEEGAFGQYF. Written as DNA, the CDR3 is TGTGCCAGCAGCTCAGAGGAGGGGGCCTTTGGCCAGTACTTC.

This clonotype came up a few times. The chain carries TRBV11-1 and TRBJ1-1; D may be TRBD1 (6 bases). CDR3 length equals 15 residues. V was trimmed by 6 bases and J by 8 bases, leaving 22 bases between them. Germline V gene sequence: CDR1 SGHAT, CDR2 FQDESV (reference sequence). The CDR3: CASSSIRTEGHEAFF. The CDR3 DNA reads as TGTGCCAGCAGTTCGATTAGGACAGAGGGGCACGAAGCTTTCTTT.

The V gene is TRBV6-1, the J gene TRBJ1-4; D is uncertain. This CDR3 has 15 residues. V was clipped by 5 bases and J by 0 bases, with 10 bases between them. CDR1 is MNHNS and CDR2 is SASEGT in the germline V gene. The DNA of the CDR3 is TGTGCCAGCAGTCCCCACGCGCCAACTAATGAAAAACTGTTTTTT. Its protein is CASSPHAPTNEKLFF.

The sample holds many counts of this clonotype. The V and J genes are TRBV7-2 and TRBJ2-5; D is unresolved. Between the trimmed V and J ends, which lost 5 bases and 5 bases, there was a span of 12 bases. Germline V gene data show CDR1 as SGHTA and CDR2 as FQGNSA. This CDR3 is built from 13 residues. The CDR3 protein is CASSPPAAETQYF. The DNA of the CDR3 is TGTGCCAGCAGCCCGCCAGCTGCGGAGACCCAGTACTTC.

V is TRBV29-1 and J is TRBJ2-7, with D possibly being TRBD2 (5 bases). The CDR3 is made up of 14 amino acids. CDR1 and CDR2 from the germline V gene are SQVTM and ANQGSEA. The ends were cut back, 5 bases at V and 5 bases at J, with 19 bases in the middle. The CDR3 protein is CSVKGLAIINEQYF. CDR3 coding DNA: TGCAGCGTTAAAGGACTGGCGATCATCAACGAGCAGTACTTC.

The sample holds a few counts of this clonotype. This chain joins TRBV3-1 and TRBJ2-4; weak D call: TRBD1 (6 bases). The CDR3 totals 16 residues. Looked up from germline, CDR1 is LGHDT and CDR2 is YNNKEL (reference sequence). V was cut by 4 bases and J by 10 bases, with 23 bases left in between. CDR3 region: CASSRRWGQGIAIQYF. DNA of the CDR3: TGTGCCAGCAGCCGGCGGTGGGGGCAGGGGATTGCAATTCAGTACTTC.